The 17 T cell receptor beta chains below come from one sample, sequenced in a study of vaccination and CD4 T cells after COVID-19. Sequenced with the Oncomine TCR Beta short-read assay was DNA taken from cultured CD4+ T cells. TCRdb independently ran MiXCR on the PCR reads; one entry per CDR3 protein. The sample yields 6,000 to 6,500 distinct CDR3 sequences, 18% seen once. Treatment defined: roughly ten-day PBMC culture with coronavirus spike peptide pools or control peptides (ViraFEST assay). Which antigens these TCRs recognize remains unknown. Sequenced sample: CD4+ T cells from blood, cultured in vitro. Every receptor here comes from a human donor who had recovered from COVID-19.

The chain combines TRBV14 with TRBJ2-7; 9 nucleotides match TRBD1. V lost 1 base, J lost 2 bases, and 6 bases stayed unmatched. The CDR3 runs 16 residues. CDR1 SGHDN and CDR2 FVKESK come from the germline V gene. The CDR3 DNA sequence: TGTGCCAGCAGCCAAGCGCCCGGGACAGGGCCCTACGAGCAGTACTTC. It codes for CASSQAPGTGPYEQYF.

This clonotype has a handful of counts. V and J are TRBV11-3 and TRBJ2-1; 9 positions match TRBD1. The CDR3 consists of 15 residues. The germline CDR1 and CDR2 sequences are SGHNT and YENEEA. Germline trimming cut 4 bases from V and 3 bases from J; bases unmatched to any gene: 4. The CDR3 here is CASSYRGLDYNEQFF. CDR3 DNA: TGTGCCAGCAGCTACAGGGGGCTAGACTACAATGAGCAGTTCTTC.

This chain uses TRBV2 with TRBJ1-1, with TRBD1 identical over 12 bases. The junction had 2 bases not matched to a gene; V was cut back by 8 bases and J by 1 base. Per the germline V gene, CDR1 is SNHLY and CDR2 is FYNNEI. This CDR3 region has 14 residues. The CDR3 loop reads CASQGQGANTEAFF. CDR3 coding DNA: TGTGCCAGCCAGGGACAGGGGGCGAACACTGAAGCTTTCTTT.

The chain recombines TRBV19 with TRBJ2-5; TRBD1 or TRBD2 may be the D gene (5 bases each). V was shortened by 5 bases and J by 5 bases, with 15 bases between the two germline ends. In germline, CDR1 is LNHDA, CDR2 SQIVND (reference sequence). The CDR3 length is 14 residues. For the CDR3, the DNA is TGTGCCAGTAGTGCCTCCAGGGACCTGGAGACCCAGTACTTC. This encodes CASSASRDLETQYF.

This clonotype was counted between two and nine times. The chain combines TRBV30 with TRBJ2-2, with 10 bases matching TRBD2. The J segment lost 5 bases and the V segment lost 4 bases, leaving 4 bases of the junction unmatched. The CDR3 sequence is 14 residues long. Germline V lookup: CDR1 GTSNPN, CDR2 SVGIG (reference sequence). Here the CDR3 DNA reads TGTGCCTGGATAGTAGCGGGGGGTACCGGGGAGCTGTTTTTT. It is translated as CAWIVAGGTGELFF.

The chain recombines TRBV20-1 with TRBJ2-1, with D uncertain. V dropped 3 bases and J dropped 12 bases, with 18 bases sitting between them. This CDR3 has 13 residues. In germline, CDR1 is DFQATT, CDR2 SNEGSKA (reference sequence). The CDR3 here is CSASLRSSHGQFF. The DNA of the CDR3 is TGCAGTGCTAGTTTGCGGTCGTCTCATGGGCAGTTCTTC.

This clonotype ranks as medium-sized. The V and J genes are TRBV6-1 and TRBJ1-3; possibly TRBD1 for D (6 bases). V was pared by 2 bases and J by 0 bases, with 11 bases between. The length of the CDR3 is 16 residues. CDR1 and CDR2 (germline): MNHNS, SASEGT. CDR3: CASSEPGRGSGNTIYF. Here the CDR3 DNA reads TGTGCCAGCAGTGAACCCGGCAGGGGCTCTGGAAACACCATATATTTT.

The chain links TRBV19 to TRBJ1-5; D might be TRBD1 (6 bases). Germline V gives CDR1 LNHDA, CDR2 SQIVND (reference sequence). Trimming took off 3 bases at V and 7 bases at J, with 16 bases between the two ends. The CDR3 contains 15 residues. CDR3 sequence (DNA): TGTGCCAGTAGTATTTTGGGGGCTCACGGCCAGCCCCAGCATTTT. This encodes CASSILGAHGQPQHF. Full variable domain (missing parts from reference TRBV19 and TRBJ1-5): DGGITQSPKYLFRKEGQNVTLSCEQNLNHDAMYWYRQDPGQGLRLIYYSQIVNDFQKGDIAEGYSVSREKKESFPLTVTSAQKNPTAFYLCASSILGAHGQPQHFGDGTRLSIL.

The rearrangement uses TRBV20-1 and TRBJ2-7, with 7 positions matching TRBD2. After removal of 2 bases from V and 4 bases from J, the junction contained 8 bases not matched to a gene. Germline assignment: CDR1 DFQATT and CDR2 SNEGSKA (reference sequence). CDR3 length: 14 amino acids. The CDR3 here is CSARSPGGGYEQYF. CDR3 in DNA: TGCAGTGCTAGATCCCCGGGGGGAGGATACGAGCAGTACTTC.

The gene calls are TRBV6-1 and TRBJ1-4; D unresolved. There are 16 residues in the CDR3. Germline V gene lookup returns CDR1 MNHNS and CDR2 SASEGT. V was pared by 1 base and J by 5 bases, with 14 bases between. CDR3 amino acids: CASSEVLMRWNEKLFF. The CDR3 region has the DNA TGTGCCAGCAGTGAAGTTTTAATGCGGTGGAATGAAAAACTGTTTTTT.

The chain links TRBV11-2 to TRBJ2-1; 7 nucleotides agree with TRBD2. The CDR3 contains 19 residues. Germline loops: CDR1 SGHAT, CDR2 FQNNGV. V shed 5 bases and J 0 bases; nucleotides not matched to a gene: 16. The CDR3 spells CASSPSPGGGLSSYNEQFF. In DNA form, the CDR3 reads TGTGCCAGCAGCCCAAGTCCGGGAGGAGGACTAAGCTCCTACAATGAGCAGTTCTTC.

The genes are TRBV6-5 and TRBJ1-1, with 10 nucleotides matching TRBD1. V was clipped by 2 bases and J by 5 bases; unmatched bases: 8. The germline V gene encodes CDR1 MNHEY and CDR2 SVGAGI. The CDR3 consists of 16 residues. In DNA, the CDR3 is TGTGCCAGCAGTTACCACGACAGGGGGCGCAGGACTGAAGCTTTCTTT. It codes for CASSYHDRGRRTEAFF.

The count of this clonotype is one. CDR3 loop: CASSEEARTDTQYF. In DNA form, the CDR3 reads TGTGCCAGCAGCGAAGAAGCCCGCACAGATACGCAGTATTTT. The chain carries TRBV21-1 and TRBJ2-3. TRBV21-1 is marked as a pseudogene. CDR3 length: 14 residues.

This clonotype turned up a few times. The chain links TRBV10-3 to TRBJ2-1; D is unresolved. The ends were cut back, 3 bases at V and 7 bases at J, with 4 bases in the middle. Germline loops: CDR1 ENHRY, CDR2 SYGVKD. CDR3 length: 11 amino acids. The CDR3 region is CAISENNEQFF. The CDR3 DNA is TGTGCCATCAGTGAAAATAATGAGCAGTTCTTC.

The J gene is TRBJ1-2, the V gene TRBV27; the match to TRBD1 covers 9 bases. Germline values: CDR1 MNHEY, CDR2 SMNVEV (reference sequence). With V trimmed by 4 bases and J by 7 bases, 7 bases remained unmatched. The CDR3 totals 14 residues. The CDR3 sequence: CASSWDRVGGGYTF. CDR3 nucleotides: TGTGCCAGCAGTTGGGACAGGGTAGGAGGTGGCTACACCTTC.

This clonotype appeared a few times. This chain uses TRBV24-1 with TRBJ2-1; 8 nucleotides agree with TRBD2. Germline values: CDR1 KGHDR, CDR2 SFDVKD. The CDR3 runs 15 residues. V lost 0 bases and J lost 8; bases outside the gene matches: 5. CDR3 nucleotides: TGTGCCACCAGTGATTTGCGAGCGGGAGCGGATGAGCAGTTCTTC. Its protein product is CATSDLRAGADEQFF.

This clonotype is hyperexpanded (1% or more) in the sample. The genes are TRBV10-3 and TRBJ2-3, with 7 bases lining up with TRBD1. J lost 3 bases, V lost 2 bases, and 14 bases had no gene match. This CDR3 contains 18 residues. Germline-derived CDR1 and CDR2 are ENHRY and SYGVKD. The CDR3 DNA sequence: TGTGCCATCAGTGAGCGACAGGGAAAGCAGGGAATAACAGATACGCAGTATTTT. Residues: CAISERQGKQGITDTQYF.